Described below is a single T cell receptor (beta chain) sequence and its context. What it binds is unknown. TCRdb independently ran MiXCR on the 5' RACE reads; one entry per CDR3 protein. The table records around 450,000 distinct CDR3 sequences, over 12% of them present only once. Everyone who gave samples was a healthy Caucasian. The record originates from a study of identical twins. Findings and caveats of the study: Reduced insertions were recorded for abundant cord blood beta clonotypes, with no such pattern in memory repertoires.

Germline assignment: CDR1 MNHEY and CDR2 SVGAGI. V shed 0 bases, J shed 8 bases, and the junction held 5 bases outside the gene matches. This CDR3 has 16 residues. Separately, the same data were catalogued under a study of yellow fever vaccine responses in identical twins. That work states: Vaccine-induced T cell responses in twins were reportedly observed to appear partly convergent, partly personalized.

Sequencing was done on a sample of CD4+ T cells sorted from blood. This clonotype was sampled from a woman aged 18-35 years in good health. J is TRBJ2-3 and V is TRBV6-5; 13 bases align to TRBD2. The CDR3 nucleotides are TGTGCCAGCAGTTACTCTGGACTAGCGGGGGTGGGTACGCAGTATTTT. Translating gives CASSYSGLAGVGTQYF.